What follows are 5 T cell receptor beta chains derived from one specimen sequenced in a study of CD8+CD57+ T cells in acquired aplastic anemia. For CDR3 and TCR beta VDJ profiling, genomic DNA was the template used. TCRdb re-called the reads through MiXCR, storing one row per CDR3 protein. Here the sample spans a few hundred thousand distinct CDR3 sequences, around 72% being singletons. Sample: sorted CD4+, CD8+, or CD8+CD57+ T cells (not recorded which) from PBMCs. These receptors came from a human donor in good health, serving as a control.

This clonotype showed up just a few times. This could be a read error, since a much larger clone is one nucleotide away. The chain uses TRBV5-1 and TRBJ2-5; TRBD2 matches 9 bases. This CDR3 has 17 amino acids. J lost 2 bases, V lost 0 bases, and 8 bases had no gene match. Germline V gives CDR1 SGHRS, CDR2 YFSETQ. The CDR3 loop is CASSLDVSGGHQETQYF. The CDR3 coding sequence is TGCGCCAGCAGCTTGGATGTTAGCGGGGGCCATCAAGAGACCCAGTACTTC.

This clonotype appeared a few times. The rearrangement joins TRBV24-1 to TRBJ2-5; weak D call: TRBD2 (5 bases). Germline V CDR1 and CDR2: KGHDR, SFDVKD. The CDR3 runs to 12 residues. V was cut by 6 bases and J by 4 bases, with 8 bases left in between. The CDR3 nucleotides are TGTGCCACCAGTCGACGGGGAGAGACCCAGTACTTC. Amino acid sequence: CATSRRGETQYF.

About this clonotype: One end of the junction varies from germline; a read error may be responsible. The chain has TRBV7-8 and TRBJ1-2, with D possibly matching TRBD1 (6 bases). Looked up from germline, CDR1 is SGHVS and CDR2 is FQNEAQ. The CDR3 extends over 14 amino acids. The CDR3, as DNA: TGTGCCAGCAGCCGGGAGCGGGGGCGCTATGGATACGCATTC. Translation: CASSRERGRYGYAF.

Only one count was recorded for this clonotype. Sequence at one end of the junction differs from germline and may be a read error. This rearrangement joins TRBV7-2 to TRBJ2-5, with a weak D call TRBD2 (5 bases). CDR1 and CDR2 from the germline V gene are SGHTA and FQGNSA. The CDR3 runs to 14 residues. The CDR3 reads CASSLRVGNATQTF. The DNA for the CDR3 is TGTGCCAGCAGCTTGAGGGTGGGGAACGCTACACAGACCTTC.

The DNA of the CDR3 is TGTGCCAGCAGCTTAGAAGGGCTGGGCTACACCTTC. Residues: CASSLEGLGYTF. The chain employs TRBV7-9 and TRBJ1-2; D gene uncertain. Trimming stripped 1 base from V and 8 bases from J, with 8 bases between. Per germline, CDR1 SEHNR and CDR2 FQNEAQ (reference sequence). The CDR3 contains 12 residues.